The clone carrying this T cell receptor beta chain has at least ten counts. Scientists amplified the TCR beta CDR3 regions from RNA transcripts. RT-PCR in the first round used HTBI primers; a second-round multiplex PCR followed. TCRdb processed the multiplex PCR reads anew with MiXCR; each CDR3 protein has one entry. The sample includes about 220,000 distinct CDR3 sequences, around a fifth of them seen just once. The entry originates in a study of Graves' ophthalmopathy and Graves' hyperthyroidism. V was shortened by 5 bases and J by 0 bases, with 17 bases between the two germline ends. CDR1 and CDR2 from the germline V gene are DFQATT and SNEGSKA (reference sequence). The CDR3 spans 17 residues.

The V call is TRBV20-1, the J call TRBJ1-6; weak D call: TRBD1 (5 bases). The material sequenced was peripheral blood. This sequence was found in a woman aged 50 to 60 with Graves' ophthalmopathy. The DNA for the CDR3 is TGCAGTGCTTCGAGGGTGGACATCAGCTCCTATAATTCACCCCTCCACTTT. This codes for CSASRVDISSYNSPLHF.